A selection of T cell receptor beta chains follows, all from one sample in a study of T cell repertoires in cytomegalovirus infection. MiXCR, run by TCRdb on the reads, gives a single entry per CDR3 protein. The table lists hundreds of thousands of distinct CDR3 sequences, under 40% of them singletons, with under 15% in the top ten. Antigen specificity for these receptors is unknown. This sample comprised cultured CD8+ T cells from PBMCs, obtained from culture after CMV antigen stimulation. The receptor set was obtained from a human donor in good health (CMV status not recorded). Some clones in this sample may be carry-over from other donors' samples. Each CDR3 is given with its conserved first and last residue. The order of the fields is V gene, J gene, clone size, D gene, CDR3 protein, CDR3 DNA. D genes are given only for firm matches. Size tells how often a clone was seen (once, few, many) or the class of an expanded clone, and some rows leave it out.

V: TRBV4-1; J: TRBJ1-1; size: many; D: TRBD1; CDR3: CASSQDLGQVNTEAFF; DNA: TGCGCCAGCAGCCAAGATCTGGGACAGGTGAACACTGAAGCTTTCTTT
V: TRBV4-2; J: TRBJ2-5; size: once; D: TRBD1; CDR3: CASSQGDSEETQYF; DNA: TGTGCCAGCAGCCAAGGGGACAGCGAAGAGACCCAGTACTTC
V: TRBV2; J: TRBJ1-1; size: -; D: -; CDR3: CASSGVAEAFF; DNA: TGTGCCAGCAGTGGGGTTGCTGAAGCTTTCTTT
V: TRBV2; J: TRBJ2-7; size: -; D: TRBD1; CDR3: CASSEAVQGAYEQYF; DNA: TGTGCCAGCAGTGAAGCAGTGCAGGGGGCCTACGAGCAGTACTTC
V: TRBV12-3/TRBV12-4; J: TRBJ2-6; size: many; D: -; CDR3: CASILGSNVLTF; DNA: TGTGCCAGCATTCTGGGCTCCAACGTCCTGACTTTC
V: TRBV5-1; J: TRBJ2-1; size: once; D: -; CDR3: CASSLGRDSPYNEQFF; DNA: TGCGCCAGCAGCTTGGGCAGGGATTCCCCTTACAATGAGCAGTTCTTC
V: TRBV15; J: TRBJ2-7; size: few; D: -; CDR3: CATSRNSGPPNEQYF; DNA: TGTGCCACCAGCAGGAACAGTGGTCCCCCTAACGAGCAGTACTTC
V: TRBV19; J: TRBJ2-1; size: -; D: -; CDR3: CASSIIGGGLSSYNEQFF; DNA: TGTGCCAGTAGTATCATCGGAGGGGGCCTGAGCTCCTACAATGAGCAGTTCTTC
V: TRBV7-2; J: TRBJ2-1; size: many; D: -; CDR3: CASSLARRGRGYNEQFF; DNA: TGTGCCAGCAGCTTAGCCCGGCGGGGAAGGGGCTACAATGAGCAGTTCTTC
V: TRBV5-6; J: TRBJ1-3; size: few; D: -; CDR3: CASSPIPGSNTIYF; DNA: TGTGCCAGCAGTCCTATCCCGGGTTCCAACACCATATATTTT
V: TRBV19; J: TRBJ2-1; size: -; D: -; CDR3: CASKVSSYNEQFF; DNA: TGTGCCAGTAAAGTGAGCTCCTACAATGAGCAGTTCTTC
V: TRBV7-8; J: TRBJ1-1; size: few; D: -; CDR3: CASSLALTTRNTEAFF; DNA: TGTGCCAGCAGCTTAGCGCTGACTACGAGGAACACTGAAGCTTTCTTT
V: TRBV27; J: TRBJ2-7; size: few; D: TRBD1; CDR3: CASSSLGTGGRNEQYF; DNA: TGTGCCAGCAGTTCCCTAGGGACAGGGGGACGAAACGAGCAGTACTTC
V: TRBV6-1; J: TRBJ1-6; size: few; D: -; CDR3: CASSDSGERSSYNSPLHF; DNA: TGTGCCAGCAGTGATTCCGGCGAAAGGAGCTCCTATAATTCACCCCTCCACTTT
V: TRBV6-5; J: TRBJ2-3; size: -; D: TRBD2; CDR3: CASSRPTSGGADTQYF; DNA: TGTGCCAGCAGTAGACCTACTAGCGGGGGGGCAGATACGCAGTATTTT
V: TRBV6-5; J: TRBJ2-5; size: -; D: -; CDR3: CASSPFLGTLGQETQYF; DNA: TGTGCCAGCAGTCCTTTTTTAGGGACTTTAGGACAAGAGACCCAGTACTTC
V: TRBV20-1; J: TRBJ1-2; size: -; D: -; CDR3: CSATWGGNYGYTF; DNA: TGCAGTGCAACCTGGGGGGGCAACTATGGCTACACCTTC
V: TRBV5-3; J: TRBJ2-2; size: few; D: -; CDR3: CASSLRGGPNTGELFF; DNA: TGTGCCAGCAGCTTACGAGGGGGGCCGAACACCGGGGAGCTGTTTTTT
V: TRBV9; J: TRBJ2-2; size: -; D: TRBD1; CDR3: CASSVEGTGATTGELFF; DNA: TGTGCCAGCAGCGTAGAAGGGACAGGGGCTACCACCGGGGAGCTGTTTTTT
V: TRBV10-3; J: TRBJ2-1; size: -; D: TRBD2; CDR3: CAITAGGKNEQFF; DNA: TGTGCCATCACCGCGGGGGGGAAAAATGAGCAGTTCTTC
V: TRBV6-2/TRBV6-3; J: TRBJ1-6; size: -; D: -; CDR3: CASSHPQGGSPLHF; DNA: TGTGCCAGCAGTCACCCTCAAGGGGGTTCACCCCTCCACTTT
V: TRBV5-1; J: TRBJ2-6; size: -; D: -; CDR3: CASDEADLSGANVQTF; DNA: TGCGCCAGCGACGAGGCGGACCTCTCTGGGGCCAACGTCCAGACTTTC
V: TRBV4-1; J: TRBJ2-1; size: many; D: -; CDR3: CASSQEPAETYNEQFF; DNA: TGCGCCAGCAGCCAAGAACCAGCGGAAACCTACAATGAGCAGTTCTTC
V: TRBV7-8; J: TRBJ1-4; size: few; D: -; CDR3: CASSLDGPLGNEKLFF; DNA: TGTGCCAGCAGCTTAGATGGGCCCCTAGGCAATGAAAAACTGTTTTTT
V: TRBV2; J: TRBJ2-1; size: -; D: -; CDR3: CASSEDQGCEYNEQFF; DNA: TGTGCCAGCAGTGAAGATCAGGGTTGCGAATACAATGAGCAGTTCTTC
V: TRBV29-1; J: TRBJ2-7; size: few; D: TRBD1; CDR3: CSVEAGTAFTYEQYF; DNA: TGCAGCGTTGAAGCCGGGACAGCCTTTACCTACGAGCAGTACTTC
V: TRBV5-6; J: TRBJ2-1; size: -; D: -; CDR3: CASSFVGGPNNEQFF; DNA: TGTGCCAGCAGCTTTGTCGGGGGGCCTAACAATGAGCAGTTCTTC
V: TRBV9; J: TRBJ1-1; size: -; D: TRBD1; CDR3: CASSVDGTAATEAFF; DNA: TGTGCCAGCAGCGTAGATGGGACAGCCGCCACTGAAGCTTTCTTT
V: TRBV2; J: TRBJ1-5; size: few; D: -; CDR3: CASSEITGNSNQPQHF; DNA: TGTGCCAGCAGTGAAATCACAGGGAATAGCAATCAGCCCCAGCATTTT
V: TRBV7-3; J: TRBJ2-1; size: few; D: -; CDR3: CASSPPGLKNEQFF; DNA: TGTGCCAGCAGCCCTCCGGGACTCAAAAATGAGCAGTTCTTC
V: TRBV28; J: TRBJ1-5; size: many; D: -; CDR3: CASSLSSGEQPQHF; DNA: TGTGCCAGCAGCCTTAGTTCAGGGGAACAGCCCCAGCATTTT
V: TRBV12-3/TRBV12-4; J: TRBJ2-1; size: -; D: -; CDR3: CVSSRLRDTFYNEQFF; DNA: TGTGTCAGCAGCAGACTACGGGACACCTTCTACAATGAGCAGTTCTTC
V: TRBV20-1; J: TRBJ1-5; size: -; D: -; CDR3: CSASPGHSNQPQHF; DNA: TGCAGTGCTAGCCCGGGCCATAGCAATCAGCCCCAGCATTTT
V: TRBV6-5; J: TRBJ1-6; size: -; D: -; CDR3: CASSYYGQKNSPLHF; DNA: TGTGCCAGCAGTTACTACGGACAGAAAAATTCACCCCTCCACTTT
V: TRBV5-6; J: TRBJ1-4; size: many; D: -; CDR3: CASSLDRPSEKLFF; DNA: TGTGCCAGCAGCTTGGACCGTCCAAGTGAAAAACTGTTTTTT
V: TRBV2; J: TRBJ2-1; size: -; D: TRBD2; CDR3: CATSTSGGVVEQFF; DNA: TGTGCCACTTCGACTAGCGGGGGGGTCGTAGAGCAGTTCTTC
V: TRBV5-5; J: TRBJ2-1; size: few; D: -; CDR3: CASTPDRYYNEQFF; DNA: TGTGCCAGCACCCCGGACAGATATTACAATGAGCAGTTCTTC
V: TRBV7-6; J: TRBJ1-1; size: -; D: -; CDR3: CASSPFPPGDTEAFF; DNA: TGTGCCAGCAGCCCTTTTCCCCCGGGAGACACTGAAGCTTTCTTT
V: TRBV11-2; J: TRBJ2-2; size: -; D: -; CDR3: CASRMIETGELFF; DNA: TGTGCCAGCAGAATGATAGAGACCGGGGAGCTGTTTTTT
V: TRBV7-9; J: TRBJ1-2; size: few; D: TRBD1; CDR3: CASSGGTVAYGYTF; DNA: TGTGCCAGCAGCGGCGGGACAGTAGCGTATGGCTACACCTTC
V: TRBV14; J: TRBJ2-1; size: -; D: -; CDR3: CASSEKTLFPGNEQFF; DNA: TGTGCCAGCAGCGAGAAGACACTCTTTCCTGGGAATGAGCAGTTCTTC
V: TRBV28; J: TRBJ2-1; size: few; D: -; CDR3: CASSFDGDEDEQFF; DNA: TGTGCCAGCAGTTTCGATGGGGACGAAGATGAGCAGTTCTTC
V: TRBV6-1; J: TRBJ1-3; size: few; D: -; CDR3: CASKETVGNTIYF; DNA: TGTGCCAGCAAAGAGACAGTGGGAAACACCATATATTTT